The clone carrying this T cell receptor beta chain showed up many times. Its specificity is unknown. Per the germline V gene, CDR1 is LNHNV and CDR2 is YYDKDF (reference sequence). The ends were cut back, 2 bases at V and 0 bases at J, with 17 bases in the middle. This CDR3 comprises 17 residues. This sample's TCRbeta library carried unique molecular identifier barcodes. MiXCR, run by TCRdb on the PCR reads, gives a single entry per CDR3 protein. The profile shows approximately 18,000 distinct CDR3 sequences, 4.5% to 6.5% of them singletons. This record comes from a study of T-cell reconstitution after alpha-beta-depleted transplantation in children. Study-level findings and limits: Reports say that about two months after transplant, the alpha-beta T cells came out of several hundred graft clones that had expanded. Among T cells one year after transplant, newly produced cells accounted for most counts and diversity. Some patients showed high day-60 TCRbeta diversity, which derived from surviving recipient T cells and thymic progenitors.

The sample consisted of PBMCs, taken before TCRalphabeta/CD19-depleted stem cell transplant. This rearrangement joins TRBV15 to TRBJ2-7; the D is unclear. The TCR was taken from a boy aged 5 to 17 with acute lymphoblastic leukemia, due to receive a stem cell transplant. In nucleotides, the CDR3 is TGTGCCACCAGCAGATCTCCCCTTAGGGATAGCTCCTACGAGCAGTACTTC. Translating it yields CATSRSPLRDSSYEQYF.